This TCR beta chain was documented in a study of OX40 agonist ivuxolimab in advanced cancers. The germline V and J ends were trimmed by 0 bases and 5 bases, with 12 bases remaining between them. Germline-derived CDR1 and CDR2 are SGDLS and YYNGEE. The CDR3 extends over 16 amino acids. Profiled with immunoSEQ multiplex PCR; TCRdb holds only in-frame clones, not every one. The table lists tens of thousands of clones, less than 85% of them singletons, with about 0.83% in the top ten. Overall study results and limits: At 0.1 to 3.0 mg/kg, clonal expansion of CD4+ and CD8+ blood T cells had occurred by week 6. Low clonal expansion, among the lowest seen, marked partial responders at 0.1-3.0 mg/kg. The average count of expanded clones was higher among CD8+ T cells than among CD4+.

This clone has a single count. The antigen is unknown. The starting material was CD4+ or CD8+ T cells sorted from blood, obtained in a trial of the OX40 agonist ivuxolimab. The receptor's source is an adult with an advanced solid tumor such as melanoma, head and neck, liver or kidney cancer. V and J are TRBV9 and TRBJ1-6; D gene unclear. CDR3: CASSVDAGMHNSPLHF. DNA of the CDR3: TGTGCCAGCAGCGTAGACGCAGGAATGCATAATTCACCCCTCCACTTT.